This entry lists 10 T cell receptor beta chains sequenced from one sample in a study of cytomegalovirus exposure and HLA in healthy donors (dated by TCRdb to the late 2010s). Receptors were amplified or captured by the immunoSEQ multiplex PCR assay. For the multiplex PCR, a mixture combining 60 forward primers for TCR Vbeta segments and 13 reverse primers for TCR Jbeta segments was used. In its TCRdb copy, this immuneACCESS table keeps in-frame sequences only and misses some clones. Where compared with another copy, unresolved V genes explain less than half of these, and the others have no known cause. This sample holds 200,000 or so clones; around 79% were observed only once. The ten biggest clones cover around 1.7% of the sample. The sequenced material came from PBMCs. The receptors here all came from a man between 18 and 29 years old in good health and CMV-seronegative.

J is TRBJ1-1 and V is TRBV4-3; perhaps TRBD1 as D (6 bases). The germline CDR1 and CDR2 sequences are LGHNA and YSLEER. The length of the CDR3 is 16 residues. V was clipped by 0 bases and J by 1 base, with 12 bases between them. CDR3 loop: CASSQDQLGANTEAFF. CDR3 sequence (DNA): TGCGCCAGCAGCCAAGATCAACTGGGGGCGAACACTGAAGCTTTCTTT.

This chain joins TRBV19 and TRBJ1-2; TRBD1 is a possible D gene (5 bases). The V gene lost 1 base and the J gene lost 0 bases, with 9 bases spanning the gap. The CDR3 contains 15 residues. CDR1 is LNHDA, CDR2 SQIVND, per germline (reference sequence). The CDR3 coding sequence is TGTGCCAGTAGTATAGTTGTGACAGCTAACTATGGCTACACCTTC. This encodes CASSIVVTANYGYTF.

This clone was seen once. The chain links TRBV7-8 to TRBJ2-5; possibly TRBD1 for D (6 bases). The CDR3 is 15 amino acids. Germline CDR1 and CDR2: SGHVS and FQNEAQ. V shed 6 bases and J shed 2 bases, with 16 bases lying between them. DNA of the CDR3: TGTGCCAGCAGGCCCTGGACAGAAGGGCAAGAGACCCAGTACTTC. Amino acids: CASRPWTEGQETQYF.

This clone has a single count. This chain joins TRBV9 and TRBJ2-2, with TRBD2 matching over 9 bases. In germline, CDR1 is SGDLS, CDR2 YYNGEE. Trimming took 0 bases from V and 2 from J; bases not matched to a gene: 8. The CDR3 spans 18 residues. The CDR3 loop reads CASSVASASGANTGELFF. In DNA, the CDR3 is TGTGCCAGCAGCGTAGCTAGCGCTAGCGGGGCTAACACCGGGGAGCTGTTTTTT. Full variable domain (rest looked up from reference TRBV9 and TRBJ2-2): DSGVTQTPKHLITATGQRVTLRCSPRSGDLSVYWYQQSLDQGLQFLIQYYNGEERAKGNILERFSAQQFPDLHSELNLSSLELGDSALYFCASSVASASGANTGELFFGEGSRLTVL.

V and J are TRBV4-3 and TRBJ1-3; D unclear. The CDR3 totals 12 residues. V was shortened by 2 bases and J by 8 bases, with 7 bases between the two germline ends. The germline gives CDR1 LGHNA, CDR2 YSLEER. The CDR3 loop is CASSQFGDTIYF. The CDR3 DNA reads as TGCGCCAGCAGCCAATTCGGTGACACCATATATTTT.

The J gene is TRBJ2-7, the V gene TRBV28; TRBD2 is a possible D gene (6 bases). Germline CDR1 is MDHEN and CDR2 is SYDVKM. The V and J ends lost 4 bases and 7 bases respectively, with 20 bases between them. The CDR3 is 15 residues long. As DNA, the CDR3 is TGTGCCAGCAGTTACGACGGTCGGAACGGAGGGGAGCAGTACTTC. Encoded protein: CASSYDGRNGGEQYF.

This clone has more than one count but fewer than ten. The chain uses TRBV2 and TRBJ1-2; D is undetermined. Germline values: CDR1 SNHLY, CDR2 FYNNEI. V gave up 8 bases and J gave up 1 base, with 5 bases separating them. This CDR3 region has 11 residues. The CDR3 region has the DNA TGTGCCAGCCGGGGTAACTATGGCTACACCTTC. Its translation is CASRGNYGYTF.

V is TRBV9 and J is TRBJ2-7; perhaps TRBD1 as D (5 bases). The V gene lost 0 bases and the J gene lost 5 bases, with 18 bases spanning the gap. Per germline, CDR1 SGDLS and CDR2 YYNGEE. The CDR3 is 16 residues long. In DNA form, the CDR3 reads TGTGCCAGCAGCGTAGGGGCCAGGGATGTCTCGGACGAGCAGTACTTC. This gives the protein CASSVGARDVSDEQYF.

The chain carries TRBV6-6 and TRBJ1-6; possibly TRBD1 for D (6 bases). Germline lookup yields CDR1 MNHNY and CDR2 SVGAGI (reference sequence). V was clipped by 6 bases and J by 6 bases, with 15 bases between them. This CDR3 comprises 15 residues. CDR3 DNA sequence: TGTGCCAGCAGCAACACAGGGTTCGCTAATTCACCCCTCCACTTT. Protein product: CASSNTGFANSPLHF.

For the CDR3, the DNA is TGTGCCAGCAGACCTGGACTTTTCTACGAGCAGTACTTC. Protein sequence: CASRPGLFYEQYF. V usage is TRBV27 and J usage is TRBJ2-7, with D maybe TRBD2 (5 bases). The CDR3 sequence is 13 residues long. The V gene's germline CDR1 is MNHEY and CDR2 SMNVEV (reference sequence). The V and J ends lost 6 bases and 3 bases respectively, with 12 bases between them.